Sequencing of this T cell receptor (beta chain) was carried out in a study of cytomegalovirus exposure and HLA in healthy donors. A word on this clone: Its specificity is not known.

This PCR relied on a set of 60 Vbeta primers and 13 Jbeta primers. Repertoires were generated with immunoSEQ multiplex PCR, while TCRdb's copy carries only in-frame clones and drops some. The sample carries 85,000 to 95,000 clones, about 60% recorded once. Per the germline V gene, CDR1 is MDHEN and CDR2 is SYDVKM. The ends were cut back, 5 bases at V and 1 base at J, with 8 bases in the middle. The CDR3 totals 13 residues. The study, taken as a whole, reports: Being productive about 90% or about 30% of the time was typical of most TCR beta V segments in an earlier analysis.

This receptor was identified in a woman aged 25 to 39 in good health and CMV-seronegative. The sequenced material came from PBMCs. The chain combines TRBV28 with TRBJ1-1, with D perhaps TRBD1 (5 bases). The CDR3 DNA reads TGTGCCAGCAGTCGGGGGACGAACACTGAAGCTTTCTTT. It yields the protein CASSRGTNTEAFF.